This T cell receptor beta chain comes out of a study of shared clonotypes between healthy human individuals. Study-wide findings and caveats: Blood was the sole source, and tissue repertoires probably differ. Among the subsets, naive ones generally showed larger estimated richness than memory ones.

There were only Caucasian adults among the donors, and all lived in Nashville, Tennessee. As regards this clone: Its cognate antigen is unknown.

Germline CDR1 and CDR2: KGHSH and LQKENI. The V end lost 2 bases, the J end lost 9 bases, and 11 bases lay between the germline ends. CDR3 length: 13 residues. Using immunoSEQ multiplex PCR, the repertoire was profiled, and TCRdb retains in-frame clones only, with some absent. The sample includes about 1.5 million clones, roughly 96% of them seen just once. The specimen was naive CD4+ T cells sorted from blood. Indicated subset: CD45RA+ positively selected. The V and J genes are TRBV18 and TRBJ2-1, with D tentatively TRBD2 (5 bases). The sequence came from a man aged 30 to 45 in good health. The chain's CDR3 is CASSPVQAGEQFF. The CDR3 DNA reads TGTGCCAGCTCACCAGTTCAGGCGGGTGAGCAGTTCTTC. The variable domain in full, completed from reference TRBV18 and TRBJ2-1, reads NAGVMQNPRHLVRRRGQEARLRCSPMKGHSHVYWYRQLPEEGLKFMVYLQKENIIDESGMPKERFSAEFPKEGPSILRIQQVVRGDSAAYFCASSPVQAGEQFFGPGTRLTVL.